Following are 27 T cell receptor beta chains from one sample sequenced in a study of blood T cell repertoires in COVID-19. The data were produced by immunoSEQ multiplex PCR, yet TCRdb's version contains in-frame clones alone and is incomplete. The sample holds over 120,000 clones, about 80% seen once. Sequenced sample: peripheral blood. The origin of the receptors is a woman aged 55-69 years with acute or convalescent COVID-19.

This clone was recorded once. The V gene is TRBV28, the J gene TRBJ1-1, with D tentatively TRBD1 (6 bases). The germline V and J ends were trimmed by 3 bases and 5 bases, with 10 bases remaining between them. Germline assignment: CDR1 MDHEN and CDR2 SYDVKM. This CDR3 has 13 residues. In nucleotides, the CDR3 is TGTGCCAGCAGTTTGCCCCAGGGGACTGAAGCTTTCTTT. Amino acid sequence: CASSLPQGTEAFF.

The genes are TRBV7-8 and TRBJ2-7, with 7 positions matching TRBD1. J was trimmed by 4 bases and V by 3 bases; bases with no gene match: 9. This CDR3 has 15 residues. The germline V gene has CDR1 SGHVS and CDR2 FQNEAQ. The DNA for the CDR3 is TGTGCCAGCAGCTTGGTCAGAGGGGGCGGGTACGAGCAGTACTTC. Translation: CASSLVRGGGYEQYF.

This clone was observed a single time. The chain couples TRBV27 to TRBJ1-5; weak D call: TRBD1 (6 bases). The CDR3 has 15 amino acids. Germline CDR1 reads MNHEY; CDR2 reads SMNVEV (reference sequence). The V gene lost 6 bases and the J gene lost 3 bases, with 15 bases spanning the gap. In nucleotides, the CDR3 is TGTGCCAGCAGAGACGAGACAGGTTACAATCAGCCCCAGCATTTT. Translation gives CASRDETGYNQPQHF.

The chain recombines TRBV7-3 with TRBJ1-1; no clear D gene. Germline V gene data show CDR1 as SGHTA and CDR2 as FQGTGA. Trimming removed 4 bases from V and 7 bases from J, with 10 bases in between. This CDR3 is 12 amino acids long. The chain's CDR3 is CASSSVRLEAFF. CDR3 bases: TGTGCCAGCAGCTCGGTAAGACTTGAAGCTTTCTTT.

The chain recombines TRBV15 with TRBJ2-1; the match to TRBD2 covers 13 bases. V trimming: 6 bases; J trimming: 4 bases; junction bases outside the gene matches: 3. This CDR3 comprises 15 residues. Germline values: CDR1 LNHNV, CDR2 YYDKDF (reference sequence). The CDR3 sequence: CATRLLAGGYNEQFF. In DNA, the CDR3 is TGTGCCACCAGGTTACTAGCGGGAGGGTACAATGAGCAGTTCTTC. The full variable domain, rest sourced from reference TRBV15 and TRBJ2-1, is DAMVIQNPRYQVTQFGKPVTLSCSQTLNHNVMYWYQQKSSQAPKLLFHYYDKDFNNEADTPDNFQSRRPNTSFCFLDIRSPGLGDTAMYLCATRLLAGGYNEQFFGPGTRLTVL.

Here the CDR3 reads CASSATGTGSNQPQHF. CDR3 DNA: TGTGCCAGCAGCGCTACCGGGACAGGGTCGAATCAGCCCCAGCATTTT. This rearrangement joins TRBV11-3 to TRBJ1-5; 9 bases are shared with TRBD1. Germline loops: CDR1 SGHNT, CDR2 YENEEA. The CDR3 has 16 residues. The V segment lost 5 bases and the J segment 4 bases; nucleotides outside the gene matches: 9.

The J gene is TRBJ1-3, the V gene TRBV15, with TRBD1 identical over 7 bases. Looked up from germline, CDR1 is LNHNV and CDR2 is YYDKDF (reference sequence). The trim removed 5 bases at V and 4 bases at J, leaving 5 bases unmatched. This CDR3 contains 14 residues. CDR3 nucleotides: TGTGCCACCAGCCGGGACAGATTGGGAAACACCATATATTTT. This encodes CATSRDRLGNTIYF.

The CDR3 sequence is CASTEPYLRTQYF. In DNA, the CDR3 is TGTGCCAGTACCGAACCCTACCTTCGCACGCAGTATTTT. This chain connects TRBV19 to TRBJ2-3, with D uncertain. The CDR3 is 13 amino acids. Germline V CDR1 and CDR2: LNHDA, SQIVND (reference sequence). The V end was cut by 7 bases, the J end by 9 bases, with 17 bases between.

The V and J genes are TRBV20-1 and TRBJ2-3; 9 bases match TRBD2. This CDR3 comprises 15 residues. The V and J ends lost 3 bases and 2 bases, in that order; junction bases with no gene match: 6. Germline-derived CDR1 and CDR2 are DFQATT and SNEGSKA (reference sequence). This chain's CDR3 is CSASDRTSDTDTQYF. The CDR3 bases are TGCAGTGCTAGTGATCGGACTAGCGACACAGATACGCAGTATTTT.

V is TRBV6-6 and J is TRBJ2-1; 7 positions agree with TRBD1. The V gene end was trimmed by 6 bases and the J gene end by 4 bases; junction bases not matched to a gene: 6. The germline CDR1 and CDR2 sequences are MNHNY and SVGAGI (reference sequence). The CDR3 contains 14 residues. The CDR3 DNA reads as TGTGCCAGCAGGTCCAGGGGGTCGTACAATGAGCAGTTCTTC. Translated, it gives CASRSRGSYNEQFF.

The chain has TRBV7-9 and TRBJ2-5; 9 bases fit TRBD2. V was clipped by 5 bases and J by 5 bases; unmatched bases: 3. The CDR3 is 13 residues long. Per the germline V gene, CDR1 is SEHNR and CDR2 is FQNEAQ (reference sequence). Here the CDR3 reads CASSPSGIETQYF. The CDR3 bases are TGTGCCAGCAGCCCTAGCGGGATTGAGACCCAGTACTTC.

The J gene is TRBJ2-5, the V gene TRBV7-9, with 12 bases that match TRBD1. From germline, CDR1 is SEHNR and CDR2 FQNEAQ (reference sequence). The CDR3 length is 15 residues. Trimming at V came to 0 bases and at J to 5 bases, leaving 1 base not matched to a gene. The CDR3 DNA reads as TGTGCCAGCAGCTTAGCCGGGACAGGGGGCGAGACCCAGTACTTC. Encoded protein: CASSLAGTGGETQYF.

The chain links TRBV7-3 to TRBJ2-3, with TRBD2 identical over 11 bases. The trim removed 0 bases at V and 2 bases at J, leaving 19 bases unmatched. CDR3 length: 22 residues. Germline CDR1 reads SGHTA; CDR2 reads FQGTGA. The CDR3 spells CASSLTWSLLAGGPTPTDTQYF. CDR3 nucleotides: TGTGCCAGCAGCTTAACGTGGTCTCTTTTAGCGGGAGGGCCGACTCCCACAGATACGCAGTATTTT.

The J gene is TRBJ1-3, the V gene TRBV7-2; D perhaps matches TRBD1 (5 bases). The CDR3 loop spans 15 amino acids. The ends were cut back, 5 bases at V and 0 bases at J, with 11 bases in the middle. CDR1 is SGHTA and CDR2 is FQGNSA in the germline V gene. CDR3: CASSPTAPSGNTIYF. CDR3 DNA: TGTGCCAGCAGCCCGACAGCGCCCTCTGGAAACACCATATATTTT.

This chain links TRBV15 with TRBJ1-2; TRBD1 might be the D (6 bases). V shed 3 bases and J shed 3 bases, with 8 bases lying between them. Germline lookup yields CDR1 LNHNV and CDR2 YYDKDF (reference sequence). This CDR3 is built from 13 residues. The CDR3 DNA sequence: TGTGCCACCAGCAGTAGGACAGACTATGGCTACACCTTC. This translates into CATSSRTDYGYTF.

V is TRBV15 and J is TRBJ2-3; the D gene is possibly TRBD2 (6 bases). This CDR3 contains 15 residues. Trimming shortened V by 8 bases and J by 2 bases, and 17 bases separated the two germline ends. Germline lookup yields CDR1 LNHNV and CDR2 YYDKDF (reference sequence). The DNA for the CDR3 is TGTGCCACCCTTCCCGGGGGATCCCCCACAGATACGCAGTATTTT. Translated, it gives CATLPGGSPTDTQYF.

This chain connects TRBV19 to TRBJ2-4; D not certain. Germline values: CDR1 LNHDA, CDR2 SQIVND (reference sequence). Trimming took 3 bases from V and 0 from J, leaving 9 bases between them. The CDR3 totals 15 residues. The CDR3 DNA follows: TGTGCCAGTAGTATGGGCAGTTTAGCCAAAAACATTCAGTACTTC. It translates to CASSMGSLAKNIQYF.

The DNA of the CDR3 is TGTGCCAGCAGCCTGCGGGGGGGTGGTAATGGCTACACCTTC. Its translation: CASSLRGGGNGYTF. This chain uses TRBV7-3 with TRBJ1-2; the D gene is possibly TRBD1 (5 bases). The CDR3 is made up of 14 amino acids. Trimming stripped 5 bases from V and 6 bases from J, with 16 bases between. CDR1 and CDR2 from the germline V gene are SGHTA and FQGTGA.

Only a few counts were recorded for this clone. The genes are TRBV5-1 and TRBJ2-1, with 13 nucleotides matching TRBD2. The CDR3 is 16 amino acids. CDR1 SGHRS and CDR2 YFSETQ come from the germline V gene. The V gene end was trimmed by 3 bases and the J gene end by 8 bases; junction bases not matched to a gene: 8. This CDR3 reads CASSSRTSGRQHEQFF. As DNA, the CDR3 is TGCGCCAGCAGCTCTAGGACTAGCGGGAGACAGCATGAGCAGTTCTTC. The complete variable domain, with remaining parts taken from reference TRBV5-1 and TRBJ2-1, reads KAGVTQTPRYLIKTRGQQVTLSCSPISGHRSVSWYQQTPGQGLQFLFEYFSETQRNKGNFPGRFSGRQFSNSRSEMNVSTLELGDSALYLCASSSRTSGRQHEQFFGPGTRLTVL.

The chain's CDR3 is CATSVVGGNEQFF. The CDR3, as DNA: TGTGCCACCAGTGTCGTAGGAGGCAATGAGCAGTTCTTC. The chain employs TRBV24-1 and TRBJ2-1; tentatively, D is TRBD2 (5 bases). This CDR3 is built from 13 residues. The V end lost 5 bases, the J end lost 6 bases, and 10 bases lay between the germline ends. Germline CDR1 reads KGHDR; CDR2 reads SFDVKD.

The chain uses TRBV6-5 and TRBJ1-1, with D possibly being TRBD1 (6 bases). From germline, CDR1 is MNHEY and CDR2 SVGAGI. V lost 6 bases to trimming and J lost 1 base, with 15 bases between them. The CDR3 runs 15 residues. For the CDR3, the DNA is TGTGCCAGCAGCCGGGGGGCAGCAACGAACACTGAAGCTTTCTTT. Residues: CASSRGAATNTEAFF.

The rearrangement joins TRBV7-8 to TRBJ1-5, with 10 bases matching TRBD1. The CDR3 runs to 15 residues. Germline loops: CDR1 SGHVS, CDR2 FQNEAQ. J was trimmed by 2 bases and V by 6 bases; bases with no gene match: 4. CDR3 sequence reads: CASRLGTGGNQPQHF. The CDR3 DNA is TGTGCCAGCAGACTTGGGACAGGGGGCAATCAGCCCCAGCATTTT.

The chain carries TRBV4-3 and TRBJ1-1; D gene ambiguous. This CDR3 is 13 amino acids long. V dropped 1 base and J dropped 5 bases, with 8 bases sitting between them. CDR1 LGHNA and CDR2 YSLEER come from the germline V gene. The CDR3 bases are TGCGCCAGCAGCCAAGCCTACGGGACTGAAGCTTTCTTT. Amino acids: CASSQAYGTEAFF.

The chain employs TRBV3-1 (or the pseudogene TRBV3-2) and TRBJ2-3; 13 positions agree with TRBD2. CDR1 and CDR2 (germline): LGHDT, YNNKEL (reference sequence). The CDR3 loop spans 18 amino acids. V lost 4 bases to trimming and J lost 6 bases; unmatched junction nucleotides: 13. The CDR3 nucleotides read TGTGCCAGCAGCCCGACTCTAATGGGACTAGCGGGAACTGATACGCAGTATTTT. Its translation: CASSPTLMGLAGTDTQYF.

This chain connects TRBV5-8 to TRBJ1-1; D possibly corresponds to TRBD1 (6 bases). Germline CDR1 reads SGHTS; CDR2 reads YDEGEE. Trimming pared 4 bases from V and 11 bases from J, leaving 15 bases between. The CDR3 has 12 residues. This CDR3 reads CASSRGGGRAFF. The CDR3, as DNA: TGTGCCAGCAGCCGCGGGGGGGGCCGTGCTTTCTTT.

The rearrangement uses TRBV29-1 and TRBJ2-3; D may be TRBD2 (6 bases). The V end was cut by 3 bases, the J end by 4 bases, with 17 bases between. The length of the CDR3 is 15 residues. Germline-derived CDR1 and CDR2 are SQVTM and ANQGSEA. CDR3 nucleotide sequence: TGCAGCGTTGACCGAGGGTCTGCGGGGTCAGATACGCAGTATTTT. It codes for CSVDRGSAGSDTQYF.

The J gene is TRBJ2-1, the V gene TRBV30; 12 positions match TRBD1. V shed 3 bases and J 9 bases; nucleotides not matched to a gene: 3. CDR1 is GTSNPN, CDR2 SVGIG, per germline (reference sequence). This CDR3 has 13 amino acids. CDR3 protein: CAWSGTGGGEQFF. The CDR3 DNA follows: TGTGCCTGGAGCGGGACAGGGGGCGGTGAGCAGTTCTTC.